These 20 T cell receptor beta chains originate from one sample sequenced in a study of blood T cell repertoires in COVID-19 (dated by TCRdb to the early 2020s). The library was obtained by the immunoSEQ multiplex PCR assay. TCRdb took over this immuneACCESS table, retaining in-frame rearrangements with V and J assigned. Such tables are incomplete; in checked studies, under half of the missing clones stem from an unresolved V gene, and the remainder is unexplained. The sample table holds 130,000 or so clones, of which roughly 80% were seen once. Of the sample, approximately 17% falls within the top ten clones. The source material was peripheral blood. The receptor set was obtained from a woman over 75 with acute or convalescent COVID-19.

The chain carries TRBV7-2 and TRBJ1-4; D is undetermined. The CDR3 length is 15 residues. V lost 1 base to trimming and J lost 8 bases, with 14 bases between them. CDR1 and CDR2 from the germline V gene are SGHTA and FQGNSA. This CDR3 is CASSLVRGREEKLFF. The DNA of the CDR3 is TGTGCCAGCAGCTTAGTAAGAGGACGGGAAGAAAAACTGTTTTTT.

DNA of the CDR3: TGTGCCAGCAGCCCGGGACTAGCGGGGGTGGATGAGCAGTTCTTC. Translated: CASSPGLAGVDEQFF. The V gene is TRBV5-4, the J gene TRBJ2-1, with 14 bases identical to TRBD2. V lost 4 bases and J lost 8; bases outside the gene matches: 5. Germline loops: CDR1 SGHNT, CDR2 YYREEE (reference sequence). The CDR3 runs to 15 residues.

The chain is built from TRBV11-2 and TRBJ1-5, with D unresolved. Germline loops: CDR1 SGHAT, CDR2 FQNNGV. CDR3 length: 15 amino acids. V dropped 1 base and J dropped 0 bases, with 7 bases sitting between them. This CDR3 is CASSLVSGSNQPQHF. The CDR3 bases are TGTGCCAGCAGCTTAGTCTCAGGTAGCAATCAGCCCCAGCATTTT.

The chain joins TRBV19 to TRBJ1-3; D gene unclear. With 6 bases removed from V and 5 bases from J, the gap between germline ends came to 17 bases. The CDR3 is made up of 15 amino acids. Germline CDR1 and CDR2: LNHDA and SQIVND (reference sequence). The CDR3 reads CASSPRPTGRNTIYF. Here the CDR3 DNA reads TGTGCCAGTAGCCCTCGGCCGACGGGAAGAAACACCATATATTTT.

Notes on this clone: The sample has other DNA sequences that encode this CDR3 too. In DNA form, the CDR3 reads TGCGCCAGCAGCTATAGACAGGGAAACACTGAAGCTTTCTTT. Its translation is CASSYRQGNTEAFF. The V call is TRBV5-1, the J call TRBJ1-1, with 7 bases aligning to TRBD1. This CDR3 contains 14 residues. Looked up from germline, CDR1 is SGHRS and CDR2 is YFSETQ. The junction had 4 bases not matched to a gene; V was cut back by 3 bases and J by 2 bases.

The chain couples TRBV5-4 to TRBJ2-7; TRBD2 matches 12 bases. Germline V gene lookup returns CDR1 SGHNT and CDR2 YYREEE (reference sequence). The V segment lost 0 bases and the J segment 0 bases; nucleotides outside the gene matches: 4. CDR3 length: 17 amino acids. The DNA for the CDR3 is TGTGCCAGCAGCTTGGGGCTAGCGGGGGGGAGCTCCTACGAGCAGTACTTC. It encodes CASSLGLAGGSSYEQYF.

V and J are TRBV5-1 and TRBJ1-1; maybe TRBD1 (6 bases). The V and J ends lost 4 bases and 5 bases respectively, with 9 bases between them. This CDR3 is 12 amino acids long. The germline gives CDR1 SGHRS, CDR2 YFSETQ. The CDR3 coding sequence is TGCGCCAGCAGCCTGGGGGCGACTGAAGCTTTCTTT. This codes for CASSLGATEAFF.

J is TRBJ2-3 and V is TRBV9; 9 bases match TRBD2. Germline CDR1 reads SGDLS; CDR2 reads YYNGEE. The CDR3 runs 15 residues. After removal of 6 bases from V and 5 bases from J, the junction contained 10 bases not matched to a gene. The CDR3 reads CASTWRGGQGDTQYF. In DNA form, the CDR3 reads TGTGCCAGCACCTGGCGGGGGGGCCAGGGAGATACGCAGTATTTT.

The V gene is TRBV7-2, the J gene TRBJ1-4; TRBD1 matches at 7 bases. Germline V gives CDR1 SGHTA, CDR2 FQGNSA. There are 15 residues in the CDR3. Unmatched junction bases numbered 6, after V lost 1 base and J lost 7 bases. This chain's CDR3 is CASSLGAGGAEKLFF. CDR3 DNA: TGTGCCAGCAGCTTAGGGGCAGGGGGAGCTGAAAAACTGTTTTTT.

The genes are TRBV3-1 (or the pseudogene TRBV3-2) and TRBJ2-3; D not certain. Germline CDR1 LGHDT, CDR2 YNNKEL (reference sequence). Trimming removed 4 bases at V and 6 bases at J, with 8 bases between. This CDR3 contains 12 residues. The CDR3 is CASSPSQDTQYF. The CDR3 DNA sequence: TGTGCCAGCAGCCCCTCTCAGGATACGCAGTATTTT.

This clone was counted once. Written as DNA, the CDR3 is TGTGCCAGTAGTATGCCTCCTCGGGTTAATGAAAAACTGTTTTTT. It specifies CASSMPPRVNEKLFF. The chain links TRBV19 to TRBJ1-4, with no clear D. Trimming took off 3 bases at V and 4 bases at J, with 12 bases between the two ends. Germline CDR1 LNHDA, CDR2 SQIVND (reference sequence). CDR3 size: 15 residues.

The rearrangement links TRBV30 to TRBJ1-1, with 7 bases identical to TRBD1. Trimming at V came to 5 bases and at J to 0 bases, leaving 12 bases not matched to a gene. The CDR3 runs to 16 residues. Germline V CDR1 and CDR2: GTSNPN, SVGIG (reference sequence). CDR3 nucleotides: TGTGCCTGGTTGGACTACAGGGGACTGATGAACACTGAAGCTTTCTTT. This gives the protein CAWLDYRGLMNTEAFF.

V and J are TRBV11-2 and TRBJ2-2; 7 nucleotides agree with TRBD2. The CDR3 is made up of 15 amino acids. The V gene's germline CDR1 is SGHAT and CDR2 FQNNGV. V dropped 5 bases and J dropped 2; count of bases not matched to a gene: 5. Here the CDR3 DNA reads TGTGCCAGCAGCCGGGGGGAACCCAACACCGGGGAGCTGTTTTTT. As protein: CASSRGEPNTGELFF. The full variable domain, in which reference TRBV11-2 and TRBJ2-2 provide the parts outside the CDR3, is EAGVAQSPRYKIIEKRQSVAFWCNPISGHATLYWYQQILGQGPKLLIQFQNNGVVDDSQLPKDRFSAERLKGVDSTLKIQPAKLEDSAVYLCASSRGEPNTGELFFGEGSRLTVL.

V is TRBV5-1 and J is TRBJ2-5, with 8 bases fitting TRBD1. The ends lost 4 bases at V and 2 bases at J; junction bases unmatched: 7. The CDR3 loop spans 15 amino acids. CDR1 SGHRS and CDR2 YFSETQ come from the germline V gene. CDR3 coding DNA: TGCGCCAGCAGCCGCGGACAGGGCCAGCAAGAGACCCAGTACTTC. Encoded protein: CASSRGQGQQETQYF.

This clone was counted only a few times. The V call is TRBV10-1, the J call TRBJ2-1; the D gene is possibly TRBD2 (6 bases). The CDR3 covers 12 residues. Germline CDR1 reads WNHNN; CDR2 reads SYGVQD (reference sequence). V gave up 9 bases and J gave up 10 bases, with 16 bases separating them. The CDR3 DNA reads TGCGCCAGTAGAGGTGCGGGGAGGGAGCAGTTCTTC. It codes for CASRGAGREQFF.

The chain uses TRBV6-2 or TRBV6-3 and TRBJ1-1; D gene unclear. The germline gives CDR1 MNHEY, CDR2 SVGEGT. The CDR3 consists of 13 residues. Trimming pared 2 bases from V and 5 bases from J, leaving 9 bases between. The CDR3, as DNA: TGTGCCAGCAGTTACACCTACAGAACTGAAGCTTTCTTT. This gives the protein CASSYTYRTEAFF.

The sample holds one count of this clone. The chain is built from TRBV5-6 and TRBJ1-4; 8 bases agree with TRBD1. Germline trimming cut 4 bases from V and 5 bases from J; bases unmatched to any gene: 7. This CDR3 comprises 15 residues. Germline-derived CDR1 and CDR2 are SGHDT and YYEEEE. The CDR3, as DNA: TGTGCCAGCAGCCAGAGGACAGGGAAGAATGAAAAACTGTTTTTT. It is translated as CASSQRTGKNEKLFF. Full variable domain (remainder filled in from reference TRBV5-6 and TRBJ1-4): DAGVTQSPTHLIKTRGQQVTLRCSPKSGHDTVSWYQQALGQGPQFIFQYYEEEERQRGNFPDRFSGHQFPNYSSELNVNALLLGDSALYLCASSQRTGKNEKLFFGSGTQLSVL.

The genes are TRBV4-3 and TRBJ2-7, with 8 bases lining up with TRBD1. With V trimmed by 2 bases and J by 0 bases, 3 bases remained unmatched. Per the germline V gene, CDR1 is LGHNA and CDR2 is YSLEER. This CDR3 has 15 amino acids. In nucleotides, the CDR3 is TGCGCCAGCAGCCAACAGGGGGCGAGCTCCTACGAGCAGTACTTC. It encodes CASSQQGASSYEQYF.

CDR3 in amino acids: CASSPSLLKQGVGETQYF. Here the CDR3 DNA reads TGTGCCAGCTCACCATCCCTCTTAAAACAGGGCGTAGGGGAGACCCAGTACTTC. The chain links TRBV18 to TRBJ2-5, with D possibly being TRBD1 (6 bases). CDR1 is KGHSH, CDR2 LQKENI, per germline. Trimming removed 2 bases from V and 5 bases from J, with 24 bases in between. The CDR3 extends over 18 amino acids.

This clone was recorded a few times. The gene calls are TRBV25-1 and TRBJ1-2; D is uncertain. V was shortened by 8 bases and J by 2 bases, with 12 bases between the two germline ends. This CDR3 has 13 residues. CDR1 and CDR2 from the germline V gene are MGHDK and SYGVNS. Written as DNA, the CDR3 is TGTGCCAGCGGTCCCCCGGGAAACTATGGCTACACCTTC. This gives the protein CASGPPGNYGYTF.